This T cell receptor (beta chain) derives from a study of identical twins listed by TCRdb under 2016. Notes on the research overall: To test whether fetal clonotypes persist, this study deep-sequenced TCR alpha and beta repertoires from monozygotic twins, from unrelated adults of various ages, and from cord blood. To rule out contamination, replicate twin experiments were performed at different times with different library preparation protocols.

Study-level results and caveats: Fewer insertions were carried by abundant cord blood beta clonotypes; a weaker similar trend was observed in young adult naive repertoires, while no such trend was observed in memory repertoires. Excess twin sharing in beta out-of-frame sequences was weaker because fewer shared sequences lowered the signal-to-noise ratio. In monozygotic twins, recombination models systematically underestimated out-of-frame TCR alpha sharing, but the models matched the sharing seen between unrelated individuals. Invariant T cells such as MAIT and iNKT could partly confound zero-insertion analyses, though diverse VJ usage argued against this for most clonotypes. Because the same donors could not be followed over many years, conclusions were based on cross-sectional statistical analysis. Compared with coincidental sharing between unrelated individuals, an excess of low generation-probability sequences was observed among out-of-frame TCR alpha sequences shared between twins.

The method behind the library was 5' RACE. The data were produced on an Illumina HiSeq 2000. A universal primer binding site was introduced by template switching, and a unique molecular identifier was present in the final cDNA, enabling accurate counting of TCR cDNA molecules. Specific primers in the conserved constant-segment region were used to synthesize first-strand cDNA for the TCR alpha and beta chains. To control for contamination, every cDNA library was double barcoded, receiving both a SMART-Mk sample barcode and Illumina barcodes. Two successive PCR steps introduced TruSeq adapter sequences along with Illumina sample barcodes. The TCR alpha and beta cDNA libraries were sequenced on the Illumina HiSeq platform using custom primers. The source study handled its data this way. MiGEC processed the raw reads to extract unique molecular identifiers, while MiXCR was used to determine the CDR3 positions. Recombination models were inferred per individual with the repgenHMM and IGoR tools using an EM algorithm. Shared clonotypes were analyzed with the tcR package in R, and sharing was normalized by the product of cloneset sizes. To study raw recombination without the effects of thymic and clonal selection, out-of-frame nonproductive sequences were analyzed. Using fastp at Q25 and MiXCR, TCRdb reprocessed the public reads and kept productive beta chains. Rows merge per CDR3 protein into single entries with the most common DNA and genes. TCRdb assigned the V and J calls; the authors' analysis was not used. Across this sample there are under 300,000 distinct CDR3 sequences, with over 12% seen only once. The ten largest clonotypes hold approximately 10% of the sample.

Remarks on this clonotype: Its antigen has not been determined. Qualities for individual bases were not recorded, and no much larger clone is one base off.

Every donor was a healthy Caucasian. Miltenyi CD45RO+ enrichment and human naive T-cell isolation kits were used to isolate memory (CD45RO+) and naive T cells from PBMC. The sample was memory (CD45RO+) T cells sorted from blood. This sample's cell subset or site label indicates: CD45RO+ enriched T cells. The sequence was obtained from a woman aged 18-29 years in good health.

The CDR3 corresponds to CASSLSSGGEQYF. The DNA reads TGCGCCAGCAGCTTGAGTTCTGGGGGCGAGCAGTACTTC. The rearranged segments are TRBV5-1 and TRBJ2-7; the D segment may tentatively be TRBD1 or TRBD2, each giving 5 matched bases. The cysteine opens and the phenylalanine closes a CDR3 of 13 amino acids. CDR3 DNA only is kept here, 39 bases in frame from base 1. Per the germline V gene, SGHRS is the CDR1 and YFSETQ is the CDR2. Relative to germline, V is 1 base shorter and J is 6 bases shorter, with 11 bases between their ends.